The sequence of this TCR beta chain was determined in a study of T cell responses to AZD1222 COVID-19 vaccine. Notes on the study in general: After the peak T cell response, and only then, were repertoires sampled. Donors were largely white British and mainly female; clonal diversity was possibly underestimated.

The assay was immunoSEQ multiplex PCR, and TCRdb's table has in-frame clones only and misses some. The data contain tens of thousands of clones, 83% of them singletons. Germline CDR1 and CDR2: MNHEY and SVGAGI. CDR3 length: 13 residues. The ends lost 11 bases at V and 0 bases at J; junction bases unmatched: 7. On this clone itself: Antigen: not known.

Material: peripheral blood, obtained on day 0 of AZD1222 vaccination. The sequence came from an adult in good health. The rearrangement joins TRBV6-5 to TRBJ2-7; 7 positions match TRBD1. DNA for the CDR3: TGTGCCGGCCGGGGACAGCTCTCCTACGAGCAGTACTTC. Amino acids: CAGRGQLSYEQYF.